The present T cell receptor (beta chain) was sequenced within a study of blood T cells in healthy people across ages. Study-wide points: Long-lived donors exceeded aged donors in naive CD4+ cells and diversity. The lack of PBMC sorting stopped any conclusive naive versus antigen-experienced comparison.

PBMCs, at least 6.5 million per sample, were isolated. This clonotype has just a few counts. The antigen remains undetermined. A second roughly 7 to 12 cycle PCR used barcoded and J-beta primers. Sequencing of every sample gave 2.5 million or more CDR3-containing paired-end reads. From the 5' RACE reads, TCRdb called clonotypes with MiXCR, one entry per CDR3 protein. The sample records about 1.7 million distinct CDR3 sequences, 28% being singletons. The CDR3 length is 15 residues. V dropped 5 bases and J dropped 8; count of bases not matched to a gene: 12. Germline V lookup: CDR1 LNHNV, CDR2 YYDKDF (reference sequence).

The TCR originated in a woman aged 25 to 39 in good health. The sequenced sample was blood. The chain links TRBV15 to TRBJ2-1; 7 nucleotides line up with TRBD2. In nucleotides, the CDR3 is TGTGCCACCAGCGCCTCTGGCGGGAGTAACGATGAGCAGTTCTTC. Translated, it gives CATSASGGSNDEQFF.